The 30 T cell receptor beta chains below were found in one sample sequenced in a study of OX40 agonist ivuxolimab in advanced cancers. The method was immunoSEQ multiplex PCR; TCRdb's version includes in-frame clones alone and lacks a portion of them. The table records around 25,000 clones, 88% of them present only once. The source was CD4+ or CD8+ T cells sorted from blood, collected in a trial of the OX40 agonist ivuxolimab. The receptors shown here come from an adult with an advanced solid tumor such as melanoma, head and neck, liver or kidney cancer.

The chain links TRBV25-1 to TRBJ1-1; D is unclear. The CDR3 loop spans 15 amino acids. Trimming stripped 3 bases from V and 7 bases from J, with 18 bases between. Germline assignment: CDR1 MGHDK and CDR2 SYGVNS. This CDR3 reads CASSDDGVGTFEAFF. The CDR3 DNA follows: TGTGCCAGCAGTGATGATGGTGTAGGAACCTTTGAAGCTTTCTTT.

V and J are TRBV7-9 and TRBJ2-5, with D perhaps TRBD1 or TRBD2 (5 bases each). The V end was cut by 7 bases, the J end by 5 bases, with 20 bases between. Germline-derived CDR1 and CDR2 are SEHNR and FQNEAQ (reference sequence). The CDR3 has 15 residues. CDR3 residues: CASKWVGTSRETQYF. DNA for the CDR3: TGTGCCAGCAAATGGGTCGGGACCTCCCGTGAGACCCAGTACTTC.

V and J are TRBV7-9 and TRBJ1-5; D is uncertain. The V end lost 1 base, the J end lost 7 bases, and 8 bases lay between the germline ends. The germline CDR1 and CDR2 sequences are SEHNR and FQNEAQ (reference sequence). The CDR3 is 13 residues long. CDR3 amino acids: CASSLGGVQPQHF. The DNA for the CDR3 is TGTGCCAGCAGCTTAGGGGGTGTACAGCCCCAGCATTTT.

This chain uses TRBV7-9 with TRBJ1-1; 8 bases are shared with TRBD1. The J segment lost 2 bases and the V segment lost 6 bases, leaving 8 bases of the junction unmatched. Germline values: CDR1 SEHNR, CDR2 FQNEAQ (reference sequence). The CDR3 sequence is 15 residues long. In nucleotides, the CDR3 is TGTGCCAGCAGACCTAACAGGGGGGGAAACACTGAAGCTTTCTTT. Protein: CASRPNRGGNTEAFF. Looking up the rest from reference TRBV7-9 and TRBJ1-1 gives the full variable domain: DTGVSQNPRHKITKRGQNVTFRCDPISEHNRLYWYRQTLGQGPEFLTYFQNEAQLEKSRLLSDRFSAERPKGSFSTLEIQRTEQGDSAMYLCASRPNRGGNTEAFFGQGTRLTVV.

V and J are TRBV18 and TRBJ2-3; unclear D gene. With 0 bases removed from V and 0 bases from J, the gap between germline ends came to 10 bases. In germline, CDR1 is KGHSH, CDR2 LQKENI. The length of the CDR3 is 16 residues. The CDR3 nucleotides are TGTGCCAGCTCACCACCCGACGACTTTAGCACAGATACGCAGTATTTT. Its protein is CASSPPDDFSTDTQYF.

The chain carries TRBV18 and TRBJ2-5, with D tentatively TRBD1 (6 bases). The J call is in doubt because the DNA end fits TRBJ2-7 better. Germline loops: CDR1 KGHSH, CDR2 LQKENI. This CDR3 has 13 amino acids. The chain's CDR3 is CASSQQGGYEQYF. The CDR3 coding sequence is TGTGCCAGCTCACAACAGGGTGGTTACGAGCAGTACTTC.

The chain carries TRBV5-1 and TRBJ2-7, with TRBD1 matching 9 bases. Looked up from germline, CDR1 is SGHRS and CDR2 is YFSETQ. After removal of 1 base from V and 2 bases from J, the junction contained 1 base not matched to a gene. The CDR3 runs to 14 residues. This CDR3 is CASSLTGGPYEQYF. The CDR3 DNA reads TGCGCCAGCAGCTTGACAGGGGGCCCCTACGAGCAGTACTTC. The full variable domain, in which reference TRBV5-1 and TRBJ2-7 provide the parts outside the CDR3, is KAGVTQTPRYLIKTRGQQVTLSCSPISGHRSVSWYQQTPGQGLQFLFEYFSETQRNKGNFPGRFSGRQFSNSRSEMNVSTLELGDSALYLCASSLTGGPYEQYFGPGTRLTVT.

This chain links TRBV29-1 with TRBJ2-5; D is unclear. The ends were cut back, 1 base at V and 5 bases at J, with 8 bases in the middle. Germline CDR1 and CDR2: SQVTM and ANQGSEA. The CDR3 has 12 residues. The CDR3 region is CSVEGRAETQYF. CDR3 sequence (DNA): TGCAGCGTTGAAGGCCGAGCGGAGACCCAGTACTTC.

CDR3: CASELAGVRQFF. CDR3 in DNA: TGTGCCAGCGAACTAGCGGGGGTCCGGCAGTTCTTC. This chain joins TRBV2 and TRBJ2-1, with 11 bases identical to TRBD2. CDR1 and CDR2 (germline): SNHLY, FYNNEI. After removal of 8 bases from V and 12 bases from J, the junction contained 6 bases not matched to a gene. The length of the CDR3 is 12 residues.

This chain joins TRBV15 and TRBJ2-4; possible D gene TRBD1, 6 bases. Deletions cut 5 bases from V and 0 bases from J, with 17 bases between. This CDR3 comprises 17 residues. In germline, CDR1 is LNHNV, CDR2 YYDKDF (reference sequence). CDR3 sequence: CATSPRTGPLAKNIQYF. The CDR3 bases are TGTGCCACCAGCCCCAGAACAGGGCCTCTAGCCAAAAACATTCAGTACTTC.

The V and J genes are TRBV5-3 and TRBJ2-1; possible D gene TRBD2, 6 bases. TRBV5-3 has ORF status, its function being uncertain. The CDR3 spans 16 residues. Between the trimmed V and J ends, which lost 0 bases and 3 bases, there was a span of 13 bases. The CDR3 sequence is CARSLGGTDLYNEQFF. In DNA form, the CDR3 reads TGTGCCAGAAGCTTGGGGGGGACTGACCTCTACAATGAGCAGTTCTTC.

This chain connects TRBV5-1 to TRBJ1-1, with unresolved D. Looked up from germline, CDR1 is SGHRS and CDR2 is YFSETQ. Trimming pared 2 bases from V and 1 base from J, leaving 6 bases between. This CDR3 comprises 13 residues. The CDR3 DNA is TGCGCCAGCAGCTTAAGGGCGAACACTGAAGCTTTCTTT. Its translation: CASSLRANTEAFF.

The genes are TRBV5-6 and TRBJ2-1, with a tentative D call TRBD1 (7 bases). V lost 4 bases, J lost 5 bases, and 19 bases lay in between. From germline, CDR1 is SGHDT and CDR2 YYEEEE. This CDR3 contains 16 residues. CDR3 sequence (DNA): TGTGCCAGCAGCGTCGGGACAGCCGGCGGGAACAATGAGCAGTTCTTC. Encoded protein: CASSVGTAGGNNEQFF. Variable domain in full (rest from reference TRBV5-6 and TRBJ2-1): DAGVTQSPTHLIKTRGQQVTLRCSPKSGHDTVSWYQQALGQGPQFIFQYYEEEERQRGNFPDRFSGHQFPNYSSELNVNALLLGDSALYLCASSVGTAGGNNEQFFGPGTRLTVL.

The chain carries TRBV19 and TRBJ1-2; D is unresolved. This CDR3 is 13 amino acids long. Between the trimmed V and J ends, which lost 5 bases and 2 bases, there was a span of 9 bases. Germline CDR1 reads LNHDA; CDR2 reads SQIVND (reference sequence). The CDR3 coding sequence is TGTGCCAGTAGTCCCCAGGACAACTATGGCTACACCTTC. Translated, it gives CASSPQDNYGYTF. The whole variable domain, filled in from reference TRBV19 and TRBJ1-2, reads DGGITQSPKYLFRKEGQNVTLSCEQNLNHDAMYWYRQDPGQGLRLIYYSQIVNDFQKGDIAEGYSVSREKKESFPLTVTSAQKNPTAFYLCASSPQDNYGYTFGSGTRLTVV.

V and J are TRBV6-6 and TRBJ1-1; D gene uncertain. Germline values: CDR1 MNHNY, CDR2 SVGAGI (reference sequence). This CDR3 has 14 residues. V lost 2 bases and J 1 base, leaving 8 bases between the germline ends. The CDR3 loop reads CASSYAQENTEAFF. CDR3 sequence (DNA): TGTGCCAGCAGTTACGCGCAGGAGAACACTGAAGCTTTCTTT.

The gene calls are TRBV6-1 and TRBJ2-7; the D is unclear. CDR1 is MNHNS and CDR2 is SASEGT in the germline V gene. The CDR3 is made up of 11 amino acids. Deletions cut 10 bases from V and 3 bases from J, with 10 bases between. This CDR3 is CATGQFYEQYF. The CDR3 DNA follows: TGTGCCACCGGGCAGTTCTACGAGCAGTACTTC.

The sample holds one count of this clone. This chain connects TRBV19 to TRBJ2-5, with TRBD2 matching over 9 bases. The ends lost 8 bases at V and 3 bases at J; junction bases unmatched: 7. The CDR3 covers 14 residues. Germline V CDR1 and CDR2: LNHDA, SQIVND (reference sequence). The CDR3 is CASSTGLAKETQYF. The DNA for the CDR3 is TGTGCCAGTTCGACCGGACTAGCGAAAGAGACCCAGTACTTC.

The chain recombines TRBV30 with TRBJ2-7; D is perhaps TRBD2 (5 bases). There are 14 residues in the CDR3. V lost 2 bases, J lost 6 bases, and 17 bases lay in between. The germline CDR1 and CDR2 sequences are GTSNPN and SVGIG (reference sequence). The CDR3 DNA reads as TGTGCCTGGAGTCTGGGGAGATCCGGGGTCGAGCAGTACTTC. It encodes CAWSLGRSGVEQYF.

CDR3 loop: CASRYENTEAFF. The CDR3 DNA reads TGTGCCAGTAGATACGAGAACACTGAAGCTTTCTTT. The chain joins TRBV19 to TRBJ1-1; D remains unclear. CDR3 length: 12 residues. The germline V gene encodes CDR1 LNHDA and CDR2 SQIVND (reference sequence). V dropped 6 bases and J dropped 1 base, with 6 bases sitting between them.

CDR3 coding DNA: TGTGCCAGCAGTCCTCTAGCGGGGCCGTACAATGAGCAGTTCTTC. It is translated as CASSPLAGPYNEQFF. The rearrangement joins TRBV7-2 to TRBJ2-1; 9 bases are shared with TRBD2. Germline CDR1 SGHTA, CDR2 FQGNSA. V trimming: 6 bases; J trimming: 4 bases; junction bases outside the gene matches: 7. The CDR3 loop spans 15 amino acids. The full variable domain, its missing parts supplied by reference TRBV7-2 and TRBJ2-1, is GAGVSQSPSNKVTEKGKDVELRCDPISGHTALYWYRQSLGQGLEFLIYFQGNSAPDKSGLPSDRFSAERTGGSVSTLTIQRTQQEDSAVYLCASSPLAGPYNEQFFGPGTRLTVL.

The rearrangement links TRBV6-5 to TRBJ2-5; either TRBD1 or TRBD2 may supply D (5 bases each). The CDR3 runs to 14 residues. The V end was cut by 0 bases, the J end by 2 bases, with 7 bases between. Germline CDR1 MNHEY, CDR2 SVGAGI. The CDR3 loop is CASSYSGDQETQYF. For the CDR3, the DNA is TGTGCCAGCAGTTACTCGGGGGATCAAGAGACCCAGTACTTC.

The chain recombines TRBV7-6 with TRBJ2-3; D gene unclear. Trimming pared 2 bases from V and 1 base from J, leaving 7 bases between. Looked up from germline, CDR1 is SGHVS and CDR2 is FNYEAQ. CDR3 length equals 14 residues. The CDR3 bases are TGTGCCAGCAGCTTATTCCCAGGCACAGATACGCAGTATTTT. It translates to CASSLFPGTDTQYF.

The V gene is TRBV6-4, the J gene TRBJ2-1; D remains unclear. This CDR3 comprises 14 residues. The V gene lost 4 bases and the J gene lost 0 bases, with 7 bases spanning the gap. From germline, CDR1 is MRHNA and CDR2 SNTAGT. Here the CDR3 reads CASSVESSYNEQFF. For the CDR3, the DNA is TGTGCCAGCAGTGTTGAGAGCTCCTACAATGAGCAGTTCTTC.

This chain links TRBV7-6 with TRBJ1-1, with no clear D. CDR1 and CDR2 from the germline V gene are SGHVS and FNYEAQ. The CDR3 spans 14 residues. The V gene lost 1 base and the J gene lost 3 bases, with 9 bases spanning the gap. The CDR3 loop is CASSLEALDTEAFF. In DNA form, the CDR3 reads TGTGCCAGCAGCTTAGAAGCCCTAGACACTGAAGCTTTCTTT.

CDR3 in amino acids: CAISPALEIRTLGEKLFF. CDR3 sequence (DNA): TGTGCCATCAGCCCCGCCCTGGAAATCAGGACCTTGGGGGAAAAACTGTTTTTT. V gene TRBV10-3 combines with J gene TRBJ1-4; no reliable D call. CDR3 size: 18 residues. Trimming stripped 6 bases from V and 8 bases from J, with 28 bases between. Germline V gives CDR1 ENHRY, CDR2 SYGVKD.

The CDR3 is CASSGQPYNEQFF. CDR3 sequence (DNA): TGTGCCAGCAGCGGACAGCCCTACAATGAGCAGTTCTTC. This chain joins TRBV6-4 and TRBJ2-1; TRBD1 is a possible D gene (6 bases). The germline V and J ends were trimmed by 6 bases and 2 bases, with 8 bases remaining between them. CDR3 length: 13 residues. The germline CDR1 and CDR2 sequences are MRHNA and SNTAGT.

This chain joins TRBV19 and TRBJ1-2, with 9 bases aligning to TRBD1. This CDR3 has 14 residues. The germline V gene encodes CDR1 LNHDA and CDR2 SQIVND (reference sequence). Trimming removed 11 bases from V and 7 bases from J; junction bases left unmatched: 14. CDR3 sequence (DNA): TGTGCCTCCCGGACAGGGGCCGTTTCGCTTGGCTACACCTTC. It yields the protein CASRTGAVSLGYTF.

V is TRBV23-1 and J is TRBJ1-5, with no clear D. Being an ORF, TRBV23-1 has a function that is uncertain. CDR3 length equals 14 residues. V gave up 2 bases and J gave up 5 bases, with 10 bases separating them. CDR3 region: CASSQGSEYQPQHF. CDR3 bases: TGCGCCAGCAGTCAAGGGTCCGAGTATCAGCCCCAGCATTTT.

This chain links TRBV5-1 with TRBJ1-2, with 7 bases lining up with TRBD1. The V gene's germline CDR1 is SGHRS and CDR2 YFSETQ. The CDR3 loop spans 15 amino acids. The J segment lost 0 bases and the V segment lost 4 bases, leaving 6 bases of the junction unmatched. The CDR3 DNA reads TGCGCCAGCAGCCCACAGGGGAGCCCTAACTATGGCTACACCTTC. Translated: CASSPQGSPNYGYTF. The entire variable domain, with the rest obtained from reference TRBV5-1 and TRBJ1-2, is as follows: KAGVTQTPRYLIKTRGQQVTLSCSPISGHRSVSWYQQTPGQGLQFLFEYFSETQRNKGNFPGRFSGRQFSNSRSEMNVSTLELGDSALYLCASSPQGSPNYGYTFGSGTRLTVV.

This chain links TRBV2 with TRBJ1-2; 8 positions agree with TRBD1. This CDR3 has 14 residues. Germline V lookup: CDR1 SNHLY, CDR2 FYNNEI. V was pared by 6 bases and J by 7 bases, with 10 bases of the junction left unmatched. For the CDR3, the DNA is TGTGCCAGCAGAGGCGACAGGGGAACTGGTGGCTACACCTTC. It specifies CASRGDRGTGGYTF.